This T cell receptor (beta chain) stems from a study of beta chain features in type 1 diabetes. Study context: Examination covered around 110 million sorted cells spanning all samples. Study-level results: Shorter TCRB CDR3s, moderately but significantly so, marked every one of the four CD4+ subsets in Type 1 diabetes patients. It was among patients, rather than healthy donors, that naive, central memory and Treg TCRB repertoires appeared more similar.

The whole isolated RNA underwent reverse transcription, so sequencing captured expressed TCRB transcripts. Profiling relied on immunoSEQ multiplex PCR, and the TCRdb table lists in-frame clones only, not all of them. The sample shows around 360,000 clones, about 12% of them seen only once. Donors contributed one heparinised blood draw apiece, averaging about 116 mL. Isolation of CD4+ naive, central memory, regulatory and stem cell-like memory cells was achieved by sorting via CD45RO/CCR7/CD25/CD127/CD95/CD27. The germline V and J ends were trimmed by 4 bases and 2 bases, with 4 bases remaining between them. In germline, CDR1 is SGHDT, CDR2 YYEEEE. The CDR3 spans 11 residues. About this clone: Antigen unknown.

This sequence was found in a woman under 30 with type 1 diabetes. The chain has TRBV5-6 and TRBJ2-7; D uncertain. Sequenced sample: naive CD4+ T cells from blood. In nucleotides, the CDR3 is TGTGCCAGCAGCAGCGCCTACGAGCAGTACTTC. Protein product: CASSSAYEQYF.